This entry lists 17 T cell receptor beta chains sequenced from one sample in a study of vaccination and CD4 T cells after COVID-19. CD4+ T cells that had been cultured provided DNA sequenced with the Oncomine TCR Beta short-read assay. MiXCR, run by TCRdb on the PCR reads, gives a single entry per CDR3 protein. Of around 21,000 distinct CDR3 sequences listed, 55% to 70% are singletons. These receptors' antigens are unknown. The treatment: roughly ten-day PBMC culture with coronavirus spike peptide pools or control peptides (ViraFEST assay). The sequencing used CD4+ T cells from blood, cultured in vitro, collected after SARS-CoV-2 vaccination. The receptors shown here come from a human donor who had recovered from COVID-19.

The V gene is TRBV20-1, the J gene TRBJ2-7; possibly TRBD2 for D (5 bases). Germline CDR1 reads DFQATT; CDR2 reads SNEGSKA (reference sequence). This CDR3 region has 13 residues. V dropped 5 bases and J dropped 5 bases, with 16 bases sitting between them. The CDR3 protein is CSAEGTPLHEQYF. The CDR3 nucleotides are TGCAGTGCTGAGGGTACACCTCTCCACGAGCAGTACTTC.

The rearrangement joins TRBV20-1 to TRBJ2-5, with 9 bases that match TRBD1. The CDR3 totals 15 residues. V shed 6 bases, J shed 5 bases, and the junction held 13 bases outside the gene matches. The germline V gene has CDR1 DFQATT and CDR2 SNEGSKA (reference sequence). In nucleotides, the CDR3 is TGCAGTGCCACAGAATACAGGGGGCTCCGGGAGACCCAGTACTTC. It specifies CSATEYRGLRETQYF.

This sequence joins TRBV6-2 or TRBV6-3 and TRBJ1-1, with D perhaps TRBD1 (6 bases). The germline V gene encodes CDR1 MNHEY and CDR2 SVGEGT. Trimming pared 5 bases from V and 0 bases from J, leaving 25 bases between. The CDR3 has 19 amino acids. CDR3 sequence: CASSDRPWSDRIMNTEAFF. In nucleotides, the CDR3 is TGTGCCAGCAGTGACCGCCCTTGGTCGGACAGAATCATGAACACTGAAGCTTTCTTT.

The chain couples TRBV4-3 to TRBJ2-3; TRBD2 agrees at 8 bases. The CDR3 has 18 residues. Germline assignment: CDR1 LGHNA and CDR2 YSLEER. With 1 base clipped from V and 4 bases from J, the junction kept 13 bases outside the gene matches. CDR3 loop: CASSQAGGAGDLSDTQYF. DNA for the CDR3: TGCGCCAGCAGCCAAGCAGGAGGAGCGGGAGATTTGTCAGATACGCAGTATTTT.

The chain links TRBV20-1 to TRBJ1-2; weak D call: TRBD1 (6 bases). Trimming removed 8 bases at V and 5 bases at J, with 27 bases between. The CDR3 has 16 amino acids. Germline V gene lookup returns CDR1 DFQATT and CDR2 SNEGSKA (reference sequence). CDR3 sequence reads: CSPLGSSGTTNYGYTF. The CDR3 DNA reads TGCAGTCCGCTAGGGAGTAGCGGGACAACCAATTATGGCTACACCTTC.

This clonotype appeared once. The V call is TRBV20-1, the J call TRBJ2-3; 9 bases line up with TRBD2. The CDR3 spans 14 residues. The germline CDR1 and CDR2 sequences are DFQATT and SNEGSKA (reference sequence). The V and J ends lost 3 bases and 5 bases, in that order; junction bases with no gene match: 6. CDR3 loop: CSASEREVGDTQYF. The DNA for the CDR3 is TGCAGTGCTAGCGAGCGGGAGGTTGGAGATACGCAGTATTTT.

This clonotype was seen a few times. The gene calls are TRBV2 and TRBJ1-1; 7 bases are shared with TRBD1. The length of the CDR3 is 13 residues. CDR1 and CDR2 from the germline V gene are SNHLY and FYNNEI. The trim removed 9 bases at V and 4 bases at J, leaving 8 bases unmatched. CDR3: CASVRQGLTEAFF. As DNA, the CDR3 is TGTGCCAGTGTTAGACAGGGTCTCACTGAAGCTTTCTTT. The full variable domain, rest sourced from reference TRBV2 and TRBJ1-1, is EPEVTQTPSHQVTQMGQEVILRCVPISNHLYFYWYRQILGQKVEFLVSFYNNEISEKSEIFDDQFSVERPDGSNFTLKIRSTKLEDSAMYFCASVRQGLTEAFFGQGTRLTVV.

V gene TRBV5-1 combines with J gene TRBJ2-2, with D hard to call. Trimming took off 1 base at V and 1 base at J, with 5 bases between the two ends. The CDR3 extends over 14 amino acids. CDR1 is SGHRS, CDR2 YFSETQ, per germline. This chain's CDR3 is CASSLLGNTGELFF. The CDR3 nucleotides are TGCGCCAGCAGCTTGTTAGGGAACACCGGGGAGCTGTTTTTT.

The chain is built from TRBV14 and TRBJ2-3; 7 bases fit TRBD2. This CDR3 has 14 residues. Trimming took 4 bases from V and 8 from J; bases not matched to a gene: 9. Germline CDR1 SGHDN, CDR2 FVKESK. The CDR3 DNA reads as TGTGCCAGCAGCCCCCGGGAGGAGCTTAGTACGCAGTATTTT. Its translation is CASSPREELSTQYF.

The CDR3 region is CASSPGLARGEETQYF. DNA for the CDR3: TGTGCCAGCTCACCAGGGCTAGCCAGAGGGGAAGAGACCCAGTACTTC. The gene calls are TRBV18 and TRBJ2-5; either TRBD1 or TRBD2 may supply D (5 bases each). Germline V CDR1 and CDR2: KGHSH, LQKENI. The CDR3 runs to 16 residues. V was trimmed by 2 bases and J by 3 bases, leaving 16 bases between them.

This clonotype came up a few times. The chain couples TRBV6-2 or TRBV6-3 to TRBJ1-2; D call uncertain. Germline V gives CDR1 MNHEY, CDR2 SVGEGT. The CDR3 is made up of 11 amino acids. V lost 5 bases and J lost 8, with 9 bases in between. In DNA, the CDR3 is TGTGCCAGCAGTCGCGAGTACGGCTACACCTTC. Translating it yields CASSREYGYTF.

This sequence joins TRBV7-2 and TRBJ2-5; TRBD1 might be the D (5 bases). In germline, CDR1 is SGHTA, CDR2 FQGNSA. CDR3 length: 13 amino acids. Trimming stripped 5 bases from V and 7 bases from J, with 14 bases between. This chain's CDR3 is CASSPQGSGTQYF. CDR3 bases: TGTGCCAGCAGCCCCCAGGGCTCGGGGACCCAGTACTTC.

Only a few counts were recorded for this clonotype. CDR3 sequence (DNA): TGTGCCAGCAACCCGGTGGTGGGGGTCCCCTACGAGCAGTACTTC. The encoded protein is CASNPVVGVPYEQYF. The genes are TRBV7-2 and TRBJ2-7; D is perhaps TRBD1 or TRBD2 (5 bases each). The V and J ends lost 7 bases and 2 bases respectively, with 18 bases between them. The length of the CDR3 is 15 residues. CDR1 is SGHTA and CDR2 is FQGNSA in the germline V gene.

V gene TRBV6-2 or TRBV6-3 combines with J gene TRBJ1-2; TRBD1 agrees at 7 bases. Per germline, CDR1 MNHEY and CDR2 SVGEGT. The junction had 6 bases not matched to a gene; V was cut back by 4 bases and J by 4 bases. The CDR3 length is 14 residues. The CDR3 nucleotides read TGTGCCAGCAGTTCCCCTGACAGGGCCTATGGCTACACCTTC. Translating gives CASSSPDRAYGYTF.

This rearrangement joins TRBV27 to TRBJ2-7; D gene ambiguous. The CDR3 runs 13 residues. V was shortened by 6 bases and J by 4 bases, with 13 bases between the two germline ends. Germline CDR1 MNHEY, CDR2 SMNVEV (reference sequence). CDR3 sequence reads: CASRVLDGYEQYF. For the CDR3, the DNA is TGTGCCAGCAGGGTCTTGGACGGTTACGAGCAGTACTTC.

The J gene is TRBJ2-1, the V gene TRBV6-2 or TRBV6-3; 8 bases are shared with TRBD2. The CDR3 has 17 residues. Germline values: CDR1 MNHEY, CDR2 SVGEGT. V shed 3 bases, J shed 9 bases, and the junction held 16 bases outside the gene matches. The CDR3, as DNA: TGTGCCAGCAGTTATTTCGAAGCGGGAGCGACGGGAGGTGAGCAGTTCTTC. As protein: CASSYFEAGATGGEQFF.

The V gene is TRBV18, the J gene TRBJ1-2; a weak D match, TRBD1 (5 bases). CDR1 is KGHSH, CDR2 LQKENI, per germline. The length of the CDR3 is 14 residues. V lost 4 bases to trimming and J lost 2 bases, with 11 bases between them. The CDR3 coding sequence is TGTGCCAGCTCACTTGGTGAGGGGAACTATGGCTACACCTTC. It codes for CASSLGEGNYGYTF. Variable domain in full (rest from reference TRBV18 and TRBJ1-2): NAGVMQNPRHLVRRRGQEARLRCSPMKGHSHVYWYRQLPEEGLKFMVYLQKENIIDESGMPKERFSAEFPKEGPSILRIQQVVRGDSAAYFCASSLGEGNYGYTFGSGTRLTVV.